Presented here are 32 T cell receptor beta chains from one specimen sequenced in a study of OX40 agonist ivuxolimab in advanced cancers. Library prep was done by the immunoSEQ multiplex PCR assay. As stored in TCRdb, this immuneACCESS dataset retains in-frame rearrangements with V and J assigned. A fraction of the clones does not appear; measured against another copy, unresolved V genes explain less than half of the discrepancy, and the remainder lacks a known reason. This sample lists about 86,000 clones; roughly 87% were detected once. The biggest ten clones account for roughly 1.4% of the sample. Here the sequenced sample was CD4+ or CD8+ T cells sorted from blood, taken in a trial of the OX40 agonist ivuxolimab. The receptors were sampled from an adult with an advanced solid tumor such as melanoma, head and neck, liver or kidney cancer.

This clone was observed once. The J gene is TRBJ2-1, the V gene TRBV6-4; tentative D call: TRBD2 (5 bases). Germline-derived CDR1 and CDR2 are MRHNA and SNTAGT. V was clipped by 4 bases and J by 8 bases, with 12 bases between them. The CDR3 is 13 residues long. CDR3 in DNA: TGTGCCAGCAGTGGCGAGCGGTGGGATGAGCAGTTCTTC. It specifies CASSGERWDEQFF.

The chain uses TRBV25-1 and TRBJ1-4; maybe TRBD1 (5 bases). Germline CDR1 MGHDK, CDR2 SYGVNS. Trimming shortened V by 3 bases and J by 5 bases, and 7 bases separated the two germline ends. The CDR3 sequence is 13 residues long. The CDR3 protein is CASSEGGNEKLFF. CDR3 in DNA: TGTGCCAGCAGTGAGGGGGGGAATGAAAAACTGTTTTTT.

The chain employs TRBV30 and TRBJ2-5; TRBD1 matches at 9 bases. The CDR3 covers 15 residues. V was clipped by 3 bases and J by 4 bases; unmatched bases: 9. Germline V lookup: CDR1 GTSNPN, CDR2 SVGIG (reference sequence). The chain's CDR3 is CAWRDYEGQGETQYF. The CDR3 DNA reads TGTGCCTGGAGGGACTACGAGGGACAGGGAGAGACCCAGTACTTC.

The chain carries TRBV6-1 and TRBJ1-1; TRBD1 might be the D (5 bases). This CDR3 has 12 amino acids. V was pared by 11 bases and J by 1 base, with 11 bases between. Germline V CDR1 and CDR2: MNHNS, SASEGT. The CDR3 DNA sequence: TGTGCCGGCGGACACCAGAACACTGAAGCTTTCTTT. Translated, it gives CAGGHQNTEAFF.

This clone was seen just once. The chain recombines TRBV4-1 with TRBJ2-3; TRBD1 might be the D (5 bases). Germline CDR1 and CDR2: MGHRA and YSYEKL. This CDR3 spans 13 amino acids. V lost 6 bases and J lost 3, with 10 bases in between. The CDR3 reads CASSYRITDTQYF. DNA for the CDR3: TGCGCCAGCAGTTACAGGATTACAGATACGCAGTATTTT.

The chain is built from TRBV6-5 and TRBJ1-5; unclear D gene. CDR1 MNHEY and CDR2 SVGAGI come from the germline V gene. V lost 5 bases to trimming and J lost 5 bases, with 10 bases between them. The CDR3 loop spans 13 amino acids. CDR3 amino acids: CASSRMADQPQHF. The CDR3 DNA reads TGTGCCAGCAGTCGTATGGCCGATCAGCCCCAGCATTTT.

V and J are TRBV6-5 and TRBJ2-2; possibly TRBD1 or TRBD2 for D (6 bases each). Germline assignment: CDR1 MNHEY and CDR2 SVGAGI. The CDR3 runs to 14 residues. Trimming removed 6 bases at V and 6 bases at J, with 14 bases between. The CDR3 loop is CASRLRGGPGELFF. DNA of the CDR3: TGTGCCAGCAGACTCCGAGGGGGGCCCGGGGAGCTGTTTTTT.

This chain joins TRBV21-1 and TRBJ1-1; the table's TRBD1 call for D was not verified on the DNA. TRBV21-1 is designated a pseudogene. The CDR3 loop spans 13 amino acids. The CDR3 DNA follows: TGTGTCCGCAATAACAGGCCGAACACTGAAGCTTTCTTT. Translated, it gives CVRNNRPNTEAFF.

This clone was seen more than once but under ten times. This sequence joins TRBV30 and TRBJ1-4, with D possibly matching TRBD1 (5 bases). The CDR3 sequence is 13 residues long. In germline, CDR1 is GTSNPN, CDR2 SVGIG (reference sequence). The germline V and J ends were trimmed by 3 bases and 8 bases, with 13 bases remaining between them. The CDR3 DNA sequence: TGTGCCTGGAGGCCTTCATGGGACGAAAAACTGTTTTTT. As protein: CAWRPSWDEKLFF.

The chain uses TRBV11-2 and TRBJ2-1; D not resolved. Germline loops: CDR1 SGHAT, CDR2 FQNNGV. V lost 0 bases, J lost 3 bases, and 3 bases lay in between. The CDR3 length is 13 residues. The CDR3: CASSLDSYNEQFF. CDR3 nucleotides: TGTGCCAGCAGCTTAGACAGCTACAATGAGCAGTTCTTC.

CDR3 coding DNA: TGTGCCAGCAGCTCTGACAGTTTCACTGAAGCTTTCTTT. Its translation is CASSSDSFTEAFF. The genes are TRBV7-2 and TRBJ1-1, with D possibly matching TRBD1 (5 bases). The CDR3 is 13 residues long. In germline, CDR1 is SGHTA, CDR2 FQGNSA. Trimming removed 4 bases from V and 4 bases from J, with 10 bases in between.

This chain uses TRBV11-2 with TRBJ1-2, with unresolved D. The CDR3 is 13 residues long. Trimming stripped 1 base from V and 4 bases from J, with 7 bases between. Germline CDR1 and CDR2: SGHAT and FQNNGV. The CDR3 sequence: CASSLVGGYGYTF. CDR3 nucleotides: TGTGCCAGCAGCTTAGTGGGTGGCTATGGCTACACCTTC.

The CDR3 DNA reads as TGTGCCAGCTCACCAACACAGGGGCAGGGACAGCCCCAGCATTTT. This codes for CASSPTQGQGQPQHF. The chain combines TRBV18 with TRBJ1-5, with 7 bases matching TRBD1. Trimming cost V 2 bases and J 7 bases; bases outside gene matches: 8. The CDR3 spans 15 residues. In germline, CDR1 is KGHSH, CDR2 LQKENI.

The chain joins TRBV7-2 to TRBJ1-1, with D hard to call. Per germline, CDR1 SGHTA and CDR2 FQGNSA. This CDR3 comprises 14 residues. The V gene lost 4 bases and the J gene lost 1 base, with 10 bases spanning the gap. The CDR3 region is CASSWKHENTEAFF. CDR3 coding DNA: TGTGCCAGCAGCTGGAAACACGAGAACACTGAAGCTTTCTTT.

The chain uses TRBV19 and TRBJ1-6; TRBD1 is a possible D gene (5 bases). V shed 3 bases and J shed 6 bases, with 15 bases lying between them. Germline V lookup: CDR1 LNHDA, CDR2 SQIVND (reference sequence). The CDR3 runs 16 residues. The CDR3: CASSIVDPQVNSPLHF. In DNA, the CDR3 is TGTGCCAGTAGTATCGTGGACCCACAGGTTAATTCACCCCTCCACTTT. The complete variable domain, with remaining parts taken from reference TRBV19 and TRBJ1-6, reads DGGITQSPKYLFRKEGQNVTLSCEQNLNHDAMYWYRQDPGQGLRLIYYSQIVNDFQKGDIAEGYSVSREKKESFPLTVTSAQKNPTAFYLCASSIVDPQVNSPLHFGNGTRLTVT.

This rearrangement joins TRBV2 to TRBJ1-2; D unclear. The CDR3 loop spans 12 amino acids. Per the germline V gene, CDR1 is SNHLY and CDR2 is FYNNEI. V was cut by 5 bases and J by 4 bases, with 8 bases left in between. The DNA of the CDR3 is TGTGCCAGCAGTATCCGGACCTATGGCTACACCTTC. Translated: CASSIRTYGYTF.

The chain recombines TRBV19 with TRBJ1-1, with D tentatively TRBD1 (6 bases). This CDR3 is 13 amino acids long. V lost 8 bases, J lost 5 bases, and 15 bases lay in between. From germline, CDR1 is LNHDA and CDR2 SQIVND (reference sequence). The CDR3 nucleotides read TGTGCCAGTTCCAGGGGCTTGGGGACTGAAGCTTTCTTT. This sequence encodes CASSRGLGTEAFF.

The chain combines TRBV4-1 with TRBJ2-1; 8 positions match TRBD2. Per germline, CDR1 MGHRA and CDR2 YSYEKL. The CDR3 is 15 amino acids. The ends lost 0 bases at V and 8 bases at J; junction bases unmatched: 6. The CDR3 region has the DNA TGCGCCAGCAGCCAAGACGAAAGCGGGAGCTATGAGCAGTTCTTC. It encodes CASSQDESGSYEQFF.

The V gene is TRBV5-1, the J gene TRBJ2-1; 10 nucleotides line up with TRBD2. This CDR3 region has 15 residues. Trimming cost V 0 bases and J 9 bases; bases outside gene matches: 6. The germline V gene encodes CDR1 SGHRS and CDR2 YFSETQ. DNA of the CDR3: TGCGCCAGCAGCTTGGAGCTAGCGGGAGCGGTTGAGCAGTTCTTC. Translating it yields CASSLELAGAVEQFF.

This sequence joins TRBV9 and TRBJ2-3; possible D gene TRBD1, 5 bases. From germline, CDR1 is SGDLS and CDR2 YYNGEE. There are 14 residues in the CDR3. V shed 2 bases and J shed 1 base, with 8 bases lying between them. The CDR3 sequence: CASSVLGGTDTQYF. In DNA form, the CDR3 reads TGTGCCAGCAGCGTTTTAGGGGGCACAGATACGCAGTATTTT.

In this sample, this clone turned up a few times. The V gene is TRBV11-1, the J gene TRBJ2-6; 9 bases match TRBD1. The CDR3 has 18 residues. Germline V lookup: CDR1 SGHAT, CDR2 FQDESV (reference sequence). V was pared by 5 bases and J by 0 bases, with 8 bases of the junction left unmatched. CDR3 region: CASSQGQGLHSGANVLTF. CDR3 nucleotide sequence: TGTGCCAGCAGCCAGGGACAGGGCCTCCACTCTGGGGCCAACGTCCTGACTTTC.

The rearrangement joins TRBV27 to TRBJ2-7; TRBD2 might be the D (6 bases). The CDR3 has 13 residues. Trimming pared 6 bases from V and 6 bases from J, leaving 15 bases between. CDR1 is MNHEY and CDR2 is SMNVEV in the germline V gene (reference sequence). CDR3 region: CASSSFRGVEQYF. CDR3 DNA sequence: TGTGCCAGCAGCTCGTTCCGCGGGGTCGAGCAGTACTTC.

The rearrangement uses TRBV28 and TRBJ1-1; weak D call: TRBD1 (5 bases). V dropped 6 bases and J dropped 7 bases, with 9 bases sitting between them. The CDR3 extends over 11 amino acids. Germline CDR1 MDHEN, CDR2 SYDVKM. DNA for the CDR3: TGTGCCAGCAGCCGCGACAGTGAAGCTTTCTTT. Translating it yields CASSRDSEAFF.

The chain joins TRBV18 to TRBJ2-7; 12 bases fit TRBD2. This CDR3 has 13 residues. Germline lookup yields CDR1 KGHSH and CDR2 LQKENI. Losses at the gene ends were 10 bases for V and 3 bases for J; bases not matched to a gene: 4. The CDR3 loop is CATGTSGLYEQYF. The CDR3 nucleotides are TGTGCCACCGGGACTAGCGGGCTCTACGAGCAGTACTTC.

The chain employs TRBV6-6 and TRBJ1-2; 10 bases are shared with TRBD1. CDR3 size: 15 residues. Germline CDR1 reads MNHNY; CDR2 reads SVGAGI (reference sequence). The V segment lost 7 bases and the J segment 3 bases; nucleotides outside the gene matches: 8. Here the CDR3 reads CASTTGTGVDYGYTF. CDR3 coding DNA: TGTGCCAGCACGACCGGGACAGGGGTTGACTATGGCTACACCTTC.

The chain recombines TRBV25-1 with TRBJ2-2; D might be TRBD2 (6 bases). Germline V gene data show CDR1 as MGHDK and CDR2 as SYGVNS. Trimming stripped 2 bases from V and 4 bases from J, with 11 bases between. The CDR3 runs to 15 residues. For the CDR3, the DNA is TGTGCCAGCAGTGAAGGGGGACTGATCACCGGGGAGCTGTTTTTT. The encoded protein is CASSEGGLITGELFF.

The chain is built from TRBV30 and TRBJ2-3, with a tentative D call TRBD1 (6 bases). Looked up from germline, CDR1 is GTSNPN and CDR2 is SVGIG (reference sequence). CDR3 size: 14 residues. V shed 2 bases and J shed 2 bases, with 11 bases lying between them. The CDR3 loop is CAWSNRAVTDTQYF. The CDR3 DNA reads TGTGCCTGGAGTAACAGGGCCGTCACAGATACGCAGTATTTT.

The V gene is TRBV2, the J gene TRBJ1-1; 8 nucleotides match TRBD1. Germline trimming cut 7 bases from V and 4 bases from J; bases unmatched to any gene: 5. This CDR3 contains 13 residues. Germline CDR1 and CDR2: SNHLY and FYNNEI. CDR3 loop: CASTWTGSTEAFF. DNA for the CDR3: TGTGCCAGCACCTGGACAGGGAGCACTGAAGCTTTCTTT.

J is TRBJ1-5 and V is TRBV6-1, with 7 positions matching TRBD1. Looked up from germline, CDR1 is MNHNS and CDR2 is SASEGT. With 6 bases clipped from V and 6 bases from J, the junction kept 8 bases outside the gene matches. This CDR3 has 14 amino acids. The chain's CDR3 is CASRGDRAGQPQHF. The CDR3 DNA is TGTGCCAGCAGGGGCGACAGGGCGGGTCAGCCCCAGCATTTT.

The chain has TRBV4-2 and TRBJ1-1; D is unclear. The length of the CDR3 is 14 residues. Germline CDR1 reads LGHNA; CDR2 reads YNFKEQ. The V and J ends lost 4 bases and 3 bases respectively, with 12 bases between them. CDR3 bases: TGTGCCAGCAGCCTTCCTCGGAGAGACACTGAAGCTTTCTTT. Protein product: CASSLPRRDTEAFF.

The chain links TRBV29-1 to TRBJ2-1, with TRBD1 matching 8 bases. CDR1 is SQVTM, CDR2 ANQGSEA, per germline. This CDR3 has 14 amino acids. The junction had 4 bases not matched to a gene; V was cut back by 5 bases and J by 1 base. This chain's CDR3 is CSVKDRVSYNEQFF. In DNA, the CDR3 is TGCAGCGTTAAGGACAGGGTGTCCTACAATGAGCAGTTCTTC.

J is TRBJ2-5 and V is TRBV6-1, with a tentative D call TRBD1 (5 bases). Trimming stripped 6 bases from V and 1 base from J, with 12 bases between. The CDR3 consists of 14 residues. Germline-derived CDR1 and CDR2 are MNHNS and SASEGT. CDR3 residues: CASSPRGVQETQYF. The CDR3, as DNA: TGTGCCAGCAGCCCAAGGGGCGTCCAAGAGACCCAGTACTTC.